This is a list of T cell receptor beta chains from one sample in a study of vaccination and CD4 T cells after COVID-19. These receptors' antigens are unknown. MiXCR, run by TCRdb on the PCR reads, gives a single entry per CDR3 protein. The sample has roughly 16,000 distinct CDR3 sequences; approximately 48% are singletons. The material sequenced was CD4+ T cells from blood, cultured in vitro. These receptors all come from a human donor who had recovered from COVID-19. Each CDR3 is given with its conserved first and last residue. Each record gives: J gene, V gene, clone size, D gene, CDR3 DNA, CDR3 protein. The D gene is left open where the match is weak. Rows give clone size only sometimes, using once, few, many, or a class for an expanded clone.

TRBJ1-2 | TRBV18 | . | TRBD1 | TGTGCCAGCTCACCCCCGACGGAGGACAGGGCTCGCTACACCTTC | CASSPPTEDRARYTF
TRBJ2-7 | TRBV20-1 | . | TRBD1 | TGCGGGACAGGGACGTCCTACGAGCAGTACTTC | CGTGTSYEQYF
TRBJ1-2 | TRBV6-5 | few | . | TGTGCCAGCAGTTACTCGCGGCAGGTCTATGGCTACACCTTC | CASSYSRQVYGYTF
TRBJ1-2 | TRBV2 | . | . | TGTGCCAGCAGTTTGTCGGGGGGGACAACTAACTATGGCTACACCTTC | CASSLSGGTTNYGYTF
TRBJ1-1 | TRBV27 | . | . | TGTGCCAGCAGTTTAACCCGGTCGAACACTGAAGCTTTCTTT | CASSLTRSNTEAFF
TRBJ1-1 | TRBV4-1 | . | . | TGCGCCAGCAGCAGATCAAGCAGGGTCACTGAAGCTTTCTTT | CASSRSSRVTEAFF
TRBJ2-7 | TRBV27 | . | TRBD1 | TGTGCCAGCAGACCAAGAGCCGGGACAGGGGTTTACGAGCAGTACTTC | CASRPRAGTGVYEQYF
TRBJ1-2 | TRBV5-4 | few | . | TGTGCCAGCAGCTCCCCGGGCAGAATTCCTGGCTACACCTTC | CASSSPGRIPGYTF
TRBJ2-7 | TRBV18 | . | . | TGTGCCAGCTCACTAAAAAAGACAGGATACGAGCAGTACTTC | CASSLKKTGYEQYF
TRBJ2-7 | TRBV10-2 | . | TRBD2 | TGCGCCAGCAGTGAGGGTCGGGGGGGGACCCAGCCCTACGAGCAGTACTTC | CASSEGRGGTQPYEQYF
TRBJ1-2 | TRBV6-2/TRBV6-3 | once | . | TGTGCCAGCAGTTACTCTTTTAGGGACACCATAGGAGGCTACACCTTC | CASSYSFRDTIGGYTF
TRBJ2-3 | TRBV2 | . | . | TGTGCCAGCAGTGAAGGCTCGGCCACAGATACGCAGTATTTT | CASSEGSATDTQYF
TRBJ2-3 | TRBV7-2 | . | . | TGTGCCAGCAGCCCACCCCCGGGCACAGATACGCAGTATTTT | CASSPPPGTDTQYF
TRBJ2-6 | TRBV15 | . | TRBD1 | TGTGCCACCAGCAGAGAAGGGACAGGGATCTCTGGGGCCAACGTCCTGACTTTC | CATSREGTGISGANVLTF
TRBJ1-1 | TRBV12-3/TRBV12-4 | . | . | TGTGCCAGCAGTTCGACTGGGCTGAACACTGAAGCTTTCTTT | CASSSTGLNTEAFF
TRBJ2-7 | TRBV28 | large | TRBD1 | TGTGCCAGCATCACTTTGACAACCGGGACAGGGGGCTACGAGCAGTACTTC | CASITLTTGTGGYEQYF
TRBJ1-1 | TRBV5-1 | . | . | TGCGCCAGCAGCCAAACGGGACGGCTGAACACTGAAGCTTTCTTT | CASSQTGRLNTEAFF
TRBJ1-6 | TRBV18 | few | . | TGTGCCAGCTCACCCACAGCCAGGGGACCAAATTCACCCCTCCACTTT | CASSPTARGPNSPLHF
TRBJ1-1 | TRBV27 | few | . | TGTGCCAGCAGTTTGAGGTCAGACACTGAAGCTTTCTTT | CASSLRSDTEAFF
TRBJ1-5 | TRBV30 | few | . | TGTGCCTGGAGTGTAAAGGGGCCGAGTCAGCCCCAGCATTTT | CAWSVKGPSQPQHF
TRBJ2-7 | TRBV2 | . | . | TGTGCCAGCAGTGACAATAACGAGCAGTACTTC | CASSDNNEQYF
TRBJ2-5 | TRBV19 | . | TRBD2 | TGTGCCAGTAGTCCCTCTAGCGGGAGCTTTGGGGAGACCCAGTACTTC | CASSPSSGSFGETQYF
TRBJ1-6 | TRBV28 | . | . | TGTGCCAGCAGTTTAGCGTCCGCAAGCTCCTATAATTCACCCCTCCACTTT | CASSLASASSYNSPLHF
TRBJ2-7 | TRBV6-1 | . | TRBD1 | TGTGCCAGCAGAGGGACAGTTGAGCAGTACTTC | CASRGTVEQYF
TRBJ2-3 | TRBV6-2/TRBV6-3 | . | . | TGTGCCAGCAGTTTGGCCAGGGCTCGCACAGATACGCAGTATTTT | CASSLARARTDTQYF
TRBJ2-3 | TRBV27 | once | . | TGTGCCAGCAAGGGAGTTTGGGATACGCAGTATTTT | CASKGVWDTQYF